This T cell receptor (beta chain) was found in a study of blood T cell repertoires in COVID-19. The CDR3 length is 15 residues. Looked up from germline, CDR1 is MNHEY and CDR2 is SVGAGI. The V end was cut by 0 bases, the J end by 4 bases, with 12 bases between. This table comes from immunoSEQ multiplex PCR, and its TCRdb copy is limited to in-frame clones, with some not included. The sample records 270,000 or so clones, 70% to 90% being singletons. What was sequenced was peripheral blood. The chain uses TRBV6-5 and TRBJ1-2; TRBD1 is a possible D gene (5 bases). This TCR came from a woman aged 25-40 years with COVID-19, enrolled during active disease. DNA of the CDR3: TGTGCCAGCAGTTACTCGAAGGGGTCCAGCTATGGCTACACCTTC. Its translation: CASSYSKGSSYGYTF.